This T cell receptor beta chain was sequenced for a study of blood T cells in healthy people across ages. Germline values: CDR1 MDHEN, CDR2 SYDVKM. After removal of 8 bases from V and 5 bases from J, the junction contained 13 bases not matched to a gene. This CDR3 region has 15 residues. Through a sample-barcoded 5' primer and a J-beta primer mix, a second PCR was run for about 6 to 11 cycles. TCRdb processed the 5' RACE reads anew with MiXCR; each CDR3 protein has one entry. The table has around 800,000 distinct CDR3 sequences, about 42% seen once; the top ten hold 15% to 20%. This clonotype was observed a few times.

Sequencing was done on a sample of blood. The receptor's source is an older man in good health. The genes are TRBV28 and TRBJ2-7; 9 bases are shared with TRBD2. CDR3 protein: CASLAGTYLSDEQYF. The CDR3 DNA reads TGTGCCAGCCTAGCGGGAACGTATTTGTCCGACGAGCAGTACTTC.